This T cell receptor (beta chain) was sequenced in a study of blood T cells in healthy people across ages (dated by TCRdb to the mid-2010s). A note on the overall study: Template switching captured roughly one uniquely barcoded TCR beta cDNA molecule per two T cells in model experiments. To avoid experimental bias, donors of different ages were spread randomly across the sequencing lanes. The study analyzed two additional independent replicas of 1 million unique cDNA reads from the same blood draw for two donors, one aged 18 to 29 and one aged 80 or older. To track age-related changes in TCR beta repertoire diversity, the study relied on deep sequencing normalized with unique cDNA molecular identifiers. The donors were divided into four age groups: young (average around 16 years), middle-aged (roughly 42), aged (under 70) and long-lived (82).

Receptors were amplified or captured by 5' RACE. Sequencing used an Illumina HiSeq 2500. The second PCR ran for roughly 7 to 11 cycles and used a J-beta primer mix along with a sample-barcoded 5' primer. Each TCR beta cDNA molecule received a unique molecular identifier from a template-switch 5' adaptor carrying 12 random nucleotides. At least 2.5 million CDR3-containing paired-end reads were obtained from each sample. All of the RNA was converted into first-strand cDNA using the Mint cDNA synthesis kit, with a TRBC-specific oligonucleotide serving as the primer. Following uracil-DNA glycosylase treatment, all cDNA underwent a first 18-cycle PCR with the universal primers M1SS and BC2_uni_R. Processing in the source paper ran as follows. For normalization, 1 million high-quality reads were randomly selected from each sample, with every read carrying a distinct molecular identifier. Reads with shared molecular identifiers were discarded instead of being binned into consensus sequences. CDR3 identification, clonotype clustering and error correction used MiTCR with a Q25 quality threshold and the strictest error-elimination algorithm. A nonparametric unseen species model with Euler transformation was used to estimate lower-bound total TCR beta diversity. TCRdb reworked the public reads: Q25 trimming with fastp, MiXCR clone assembly, productive beta chains retained. CDR3 protein sequences are deduplicated, and each keeps its most common genes and DNA. These V and J calls derive from TCRdb rather than the authors' analysis. Present in this sample are 650,000 to 1,000,000 distinct CDR3 sequences, approximately 35% of which were seen just once. Under 15% of the sample belongs to the ten largest clones.

The 39 donors, aged 6 to 90 years, were systemically healthy Caucasian individuals from Russia. Roughly 10 milliliters of peripheral blood were drawn from each donor into EDTA-treated Vacutainer tubes. Ficoll-Paque density-gradient centrifugation was used to isolate PBMCs, with at least 6.5 million per sample. Trizol reagent was used to extract total RNA from PBMCs, with at least 6 micrograms per sample. For every donor, an aliquot of PBMCs went through flow cytometry to measure the percentages of naive CD45RAhigh/CD27high T cells. The cysteine opens and the phenylalanine closes a CDR3 of 13 amino acids. Of the read, only the CDR3 DNA is kept; its 39 bases are in frame from base 1. V and J are truncated by 3 bases and 0 bases respectively, leaving an intervening sequence of 6 bases. Notes on this clonotype: What this receptor recognizes is not known. Base qualities are not provided; no much larger clone lies one nucleotide away.

What the study reported, not specific to this receptor: Estimates of total diversity from one million sequenced T cells were regarded as lower bounds and underestimates. There was a strong correlation between observed TCR beta diversity and the percentage of naive T cells measured by flow cytometry. Compared with the aged group, the long-lived group had more naive CD4+ T cells, fewer expanded clones and increased TCR diversity, a pattern suggesting age selection. As age increased, observed TCR beta diversity per million T cells dropped in a roughly linear way, and a significant reduction was already evident by age 40. Because donor CMV infection status was unknown, age-related changes in expanded clonotypes were potentially confounded. Since profiling was done on bulk unsorted PBMCs, naive and antigen-experienced compartments could not be conclusively compared.

The specimen sequenced was blood. The sequence came from a man aged 18 to 30 in good health. The rearranged chain carries TRBV12-3 or TRBV12-4 and TRBJ2-7; the D gene assignment is ambiguous. The bases read TGTGCCAGCAGTTTCCTACACTCCTACGAGCAGTACTTC. Its product reads: CASSFLHSYEQYF.